What follows are 11 T cell receptor beta chains derived from one specimen sequenced in a study of T cell responses to AZD1222 COVID-19 vaccine. Method: immunoSEQ multiplex PCR; TCRdb's copy keeps in-frame clones and lacks some. The sample holds approximately 130,000 clones, more than 65% seen once. The sequenced sample was peripheral blood, obtained 28 days after the second AZD1222 dose. These receptor sequences come from an adult who received the AZD1222 COVID-19 vaccine.

The rearrangement links TRBV5-1 to TRBJ2-5, with a tentative D call TRBD2 (5 bases). CDR3 length equals 14 residues. The ends were cut back, 4 bases at V and 5 bases at J, with 15 bases in the middle. Germline CDR1 SGHRS, CDR2 YFSETQ. For the CDR3, the DNA is TGCGCCAGCAGCACCGCACCCCCGGGGGAGACCCAGTACTTC. It codes for CASSTAPPGETQYF.

This clone was recorded once. The V and J genes are TRBV6-5 and TRBJ1-3; no clear D gene. V was clipped by 7 bases and J by 0 bases, with 10 bases between them. The CDR3 loop spans 14 amino acids. Germline CDR1 MNHEY, CDR2 SVGAGI. DNA for the CDR3: TGTGCCAGCACCCAAACGCCCTCTGGAAACACCATATATTTT. Translating it yields CASTQTPSGNTIYF.

V is TRBV2 and J is TRBJ1-5, with D possibly being TRBD1 (5 bases). V was clipped by 5 bases and J by 2 bases, with 13 bases between them. Germline assignment: CDR1 SNHLY and CDR2 FYNNEI. CDR3 length: 15 amino acids. CDR3: CASSRRVGGNQPQHF. CDR3 nucleotide sequence: TGTGCCAGCAGTCGCAGGGTTGGCGGCAATCAGCCCCAGCATTTT.

The chain is built from TRBV3-1 (or the pseudogene TRBV3-2) and TRBJ1-3; a weak D match, TRBD1 (5 bases). There are 16 residues in the CDR3. Trimming removed 4 bases at V and 0 bases at J, with 13 bases between. Germline lookup yields CDR1 LGHDT and CDR2 YNNKEL (reference sequence). CDR3 coding DNA: TGTGCCAGCAGCCCCAGGGACCGAAGCTCTGGAAACACCATATATTTT. Translated: CASSPRDRSSGNTIYF.

This clone was detected only a few times. This chain links TRBV4-3 with TRBJ1-1, with no clear D. Deletions cut 1 base from V and 4 bases from J, with 10 bases between. Germline V gene lookup returns CDR1 LGHNA and CDR2 YSLEER. This CDR3 is built from 14 residues. CDR3 sequence: CASSQGEAVTEAFF. The CDR3 coding sequence is TGCGCCAGCAGCCAAGGGGAGGCAGTCACTGAAGCTTTCTTT.

This clone came up a few times. The J gene is TRBJ1-1, the V gene TRBV19; no reliable D call. The CDR3 contains 13 residues. V was pared by 3 bases and J by 1 base, with 6 bases between. Germline lookup yields CDR1 LNHDA and CDR2 SQIVND (reference sequence). CDR3: CASSIDTNTEAFF. The CDR3 DNA reads as TGTGCCAGTAGTATCGACACGAACACTGAAGCTTTCTTT.

The CDR3 reads CASSWQGGQNQPQHF. DNA for the CDR3: TGTGCCAGCAGTTGGCAGGGGGGACAAAATCAGCCCCAGCATTTT. This chain links TRBV6-2 or TRBV6-3 with TRBJ1-5, with 7 nucleotides matching TRBD1. V shed 4 bases, J shed 4 bases, and the junction held 7 bases outside the gene matches. Germline CDR1 is MNHEY and CDR2 is SVGEGT. This CDR3 has 15 amino acids.

The V gene is TRBV12-3 or TRBV12-4, the J gene TRBJ1-3; D unclear. This CDR3 spans 13 amino acids. Trimming removed 3 bases from V and 3 bases from J, with 6 bases in between. This CDR3 reads CASSLSSGNTIYF. CDR3 DNA: TGTGCCAGCAGTTTGTCCAGTGGAAACACCATATATTTT.

The rearrangement links TRBV24-1 to TRBJ1-5; D unresolved. The germline V gene has CDR1 KGHDR and CDR2 SFDVKD. There are 14 residues in the CDR3. Deletions cut 6 bases from V and 3 bases from J, with 11 bases between. The CDR3 sequence: CATSNGANNQPQHF. The CDR3 DNA follows: TGTGCCACCAGTAATGGAGCCAACAATCAGCCCCAGCATTTT.

This sequence joins TRBV10-3 and TRBJ1-5; 9 nucleotides agree with TRBD1. The length of the CDR3 is 16 residues. Germline CDR1 ENHRY, CDR2 SYGVKD. After removal of 2 bases from V and 7 bases from J, the junction contained 9 bases not matched to a gene. The CDR3 region has the DNA TGTGCCATCAGTGAGACCTCCGGGACAGGGAGACAGCCCCAGCATTTT. Its protein product is CAISETSGTGRQPQHF.

This clone was observed once. CDR3 bases: TGTGCCAGTAGTCAAGAGACCCCTAGGGGCGAGCAGTACTTC. Protein sequence: CASSQETPRGEQYF. This chain joins TRBV19 and TRBJ2-7, with TRBD1 as a possible D gene (5 bases). V lost 5 bases and J lost 6, with 17 bases in between. There are 14 residues in the CDR3. Germline V gene lookup returns CDR1 LNHDA and CDR2 SQIVND (reference sequence).